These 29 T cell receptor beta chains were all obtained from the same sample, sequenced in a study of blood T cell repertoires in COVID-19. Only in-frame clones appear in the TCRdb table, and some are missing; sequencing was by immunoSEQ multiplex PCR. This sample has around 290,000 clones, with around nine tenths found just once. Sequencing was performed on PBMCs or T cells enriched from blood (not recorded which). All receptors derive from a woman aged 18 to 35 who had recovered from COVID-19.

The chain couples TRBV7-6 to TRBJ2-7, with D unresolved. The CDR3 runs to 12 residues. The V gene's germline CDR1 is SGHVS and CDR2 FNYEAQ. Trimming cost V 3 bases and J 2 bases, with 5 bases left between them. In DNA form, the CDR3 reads TGTGCCAGCAGCTTTCATCCCTACGAGCAGTACTTC. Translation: CASSFHPYEQYF.

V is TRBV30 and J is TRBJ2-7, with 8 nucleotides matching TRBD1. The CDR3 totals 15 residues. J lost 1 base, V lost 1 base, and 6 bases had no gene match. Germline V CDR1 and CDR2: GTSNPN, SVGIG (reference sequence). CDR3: CAWSGGQVPSYEQYF. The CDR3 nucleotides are TGTGCCTGGAGTGGGGGACAGGTTCCTTCCTACGAGCAGTACTTC.

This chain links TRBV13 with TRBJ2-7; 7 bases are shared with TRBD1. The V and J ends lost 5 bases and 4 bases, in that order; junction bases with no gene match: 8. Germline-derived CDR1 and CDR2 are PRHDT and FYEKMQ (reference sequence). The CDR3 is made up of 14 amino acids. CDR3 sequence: CASSDTQGRYEQYF. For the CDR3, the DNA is TGTGCCAGCAGCGACACACAGGGGCGATACGAGCAGTACTTC.

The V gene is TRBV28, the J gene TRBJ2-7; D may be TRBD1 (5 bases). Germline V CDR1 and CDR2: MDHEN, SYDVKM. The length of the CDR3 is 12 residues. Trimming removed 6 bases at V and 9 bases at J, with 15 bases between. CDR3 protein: CASSEQQGRQYF. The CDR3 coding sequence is TGTGCCAGCAGCGAACAGCAGGGTAGGCAGTACTTC. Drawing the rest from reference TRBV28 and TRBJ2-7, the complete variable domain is DVKVTQSSRYLVKRTGEKVFLECVQDMDHENMFWYRQDPGLGLRLIYFSYDVKMKEKGDIPEGYSVSREKKERFSLILESASTNQTSMYLCASSEQQGRQYFGPGTRLTVT.

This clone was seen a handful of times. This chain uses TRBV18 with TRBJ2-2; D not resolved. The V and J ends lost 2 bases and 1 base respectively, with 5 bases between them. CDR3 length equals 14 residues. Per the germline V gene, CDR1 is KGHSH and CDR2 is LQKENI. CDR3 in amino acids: CASSPNKNTGELFF. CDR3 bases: TGTGCCAGCTCACCAAACAAGAACACCGGGGAGCTGTTTTTT.

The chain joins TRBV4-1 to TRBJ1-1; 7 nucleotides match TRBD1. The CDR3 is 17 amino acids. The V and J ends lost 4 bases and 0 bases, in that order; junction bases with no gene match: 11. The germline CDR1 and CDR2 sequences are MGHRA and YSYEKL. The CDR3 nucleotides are TGCGCCAGCAGCCGTCAGACAGGGCAGTACATGAACACTGAAGCTTTCTTT. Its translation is CASSRQTGQYMNTEAFF.

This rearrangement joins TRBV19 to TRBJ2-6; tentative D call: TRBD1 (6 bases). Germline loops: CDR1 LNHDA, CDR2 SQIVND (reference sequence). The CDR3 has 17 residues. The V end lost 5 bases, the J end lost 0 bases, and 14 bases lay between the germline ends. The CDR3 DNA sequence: TGTGCCAGTAGTCCCAGACAGGCGACCTCTGGGGCCAACGTCCTGACTTTC. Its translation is CASSPRQATSGANVLTF. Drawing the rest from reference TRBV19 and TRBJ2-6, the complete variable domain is DGGITQSPKYLFRKEGQNVTLSCEQNLNHDAMYWYRQDPGQGLRLIYYSQIVNDFQKGDIAEGYSVSREKKESFPLTVTSAQKNPTAFYLCASSPRQATSGANVLTFGAGSRLTVL.

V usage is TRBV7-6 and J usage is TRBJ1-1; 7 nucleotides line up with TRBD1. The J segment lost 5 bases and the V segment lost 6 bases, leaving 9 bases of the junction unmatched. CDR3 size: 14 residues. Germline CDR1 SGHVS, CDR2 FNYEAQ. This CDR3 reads CASSLTGLRTEAFF. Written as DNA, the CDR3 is TGTGCCAGCAGTTTGACAGGGTTGCGAACTGAAGCTTTCTTT. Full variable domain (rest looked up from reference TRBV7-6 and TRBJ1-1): GAGVSQSPRYKVTKRGQDVALRCDPISGHVSLYWYRQALGQGPEFLTYFNYEAQQDKSGLPNDRFSAERPEGSISTLTIQRTEQRDSAMYRCASSLTGLRTEAFFGQGTRLTVV.

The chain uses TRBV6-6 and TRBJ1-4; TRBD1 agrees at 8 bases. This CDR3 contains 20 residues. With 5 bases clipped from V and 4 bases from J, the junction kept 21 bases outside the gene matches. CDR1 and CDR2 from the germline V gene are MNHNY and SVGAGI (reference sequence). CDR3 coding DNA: TGTGCCAGCAGTCAGGGGGGGGACAGGACTATTCTCCACTATAATGAAAAACTGTTTTTT. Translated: CASSQGGDRTILHYNEKLFF.

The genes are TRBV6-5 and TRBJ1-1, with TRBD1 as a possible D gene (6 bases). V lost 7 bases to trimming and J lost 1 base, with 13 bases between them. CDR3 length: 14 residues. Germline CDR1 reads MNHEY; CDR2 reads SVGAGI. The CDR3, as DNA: TGTGCCAGCACCTACCTAGGGGGGAACACTGAAGCTTTCTTT. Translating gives CASTYLGGNTEAFF.

CDR3: CASSQGGLDSLRSGANVLTF. DNA of the CDR3: TGCGCCAGCAGCCAAGGGGGCCTGGACAGCTTACGCTCTGGGGCCAACGTCCTGACTTTC. V is TRBV4-1 and J is TRBJ2-6, with D possibly matching TRBD1 (6 bases). Per the germline V gene, CDR1 is MGHRA and CDR2 is YSYEKL. The V and J ends lost 1 base and 0 bases respectively, with 19 bases between them. The length of the CDR3 is 20 residues.

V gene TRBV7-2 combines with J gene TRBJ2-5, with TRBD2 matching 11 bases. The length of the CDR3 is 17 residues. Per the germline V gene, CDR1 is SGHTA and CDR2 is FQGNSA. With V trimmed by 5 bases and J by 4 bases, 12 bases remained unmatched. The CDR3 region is CASSPIRIAGGRETQYF. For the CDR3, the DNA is TGTGCCAGCAGCCCGATCAGGATAGCGGGGGGGCGAGAGACCCAGTACTTC. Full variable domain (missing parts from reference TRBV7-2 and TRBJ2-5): GAGVSQSPSNKVTEKGKDVELRCDPISGHTALYWYRQSLGQGLEFLIYFQGNSAPDKSGLPSDRFSAERTGGSVSTLTIQRTQQEDSAVYLCASSPIRIAGGRETQYFGPGTRLLVL.

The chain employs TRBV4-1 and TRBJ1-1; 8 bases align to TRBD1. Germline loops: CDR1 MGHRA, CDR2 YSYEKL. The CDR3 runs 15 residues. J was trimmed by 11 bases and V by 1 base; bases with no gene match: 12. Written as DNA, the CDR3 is TGCGCCAGCAGCCAAGGACAGGGGTTGATTAGGTGGGCTTTCTTT. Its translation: CASSQGQGLIRWAFF.

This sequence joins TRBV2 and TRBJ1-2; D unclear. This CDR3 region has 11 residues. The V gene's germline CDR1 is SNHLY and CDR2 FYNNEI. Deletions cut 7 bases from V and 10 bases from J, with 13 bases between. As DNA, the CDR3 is TGTGCCAGCACCTTAACAGAGTCCTACACCTTC. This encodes CASTLTESYTF.

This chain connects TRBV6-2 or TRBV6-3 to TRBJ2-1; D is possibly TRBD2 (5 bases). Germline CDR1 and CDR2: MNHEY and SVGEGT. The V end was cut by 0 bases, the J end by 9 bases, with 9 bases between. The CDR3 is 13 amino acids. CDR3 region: CASSYSLAGEQFF. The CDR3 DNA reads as TGTGCCAGCAGTTACTCTCTTGCGGGTGAGCAGTTCTTC.

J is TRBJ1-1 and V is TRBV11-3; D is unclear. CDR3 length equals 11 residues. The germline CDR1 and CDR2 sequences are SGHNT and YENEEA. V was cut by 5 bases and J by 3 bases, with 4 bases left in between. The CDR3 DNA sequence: TGTGCCAGCAGCCCCGACACTGAAGCTTTCTTT. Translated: CASSPDTEAFF.

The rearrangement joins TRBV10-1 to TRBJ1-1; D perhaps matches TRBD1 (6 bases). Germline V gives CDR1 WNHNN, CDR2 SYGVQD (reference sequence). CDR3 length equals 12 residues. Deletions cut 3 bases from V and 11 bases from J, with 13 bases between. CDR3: CASSEQGRNAFF. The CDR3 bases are TGCGCCAGCAGTGAACAGGGTCGTAATGCTTTCTTT.

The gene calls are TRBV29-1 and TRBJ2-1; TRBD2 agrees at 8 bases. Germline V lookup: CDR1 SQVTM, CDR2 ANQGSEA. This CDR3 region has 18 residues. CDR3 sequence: CSHFSDAPLGLADNEQFF. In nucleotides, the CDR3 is TGCAGTCACTTCTCCGATGCCCCGTTAGGACTAGCCGACAATGAGCAGTTCTTC.

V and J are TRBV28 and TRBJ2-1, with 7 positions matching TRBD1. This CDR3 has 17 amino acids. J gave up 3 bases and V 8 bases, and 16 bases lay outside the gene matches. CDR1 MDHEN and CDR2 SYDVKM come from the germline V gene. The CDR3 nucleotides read TGTGCCAGCGGCGACAGGGCCGAAGCCTCTTACTACAATGAGCAGTTCTTC. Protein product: CASGDRAEASYYNEQFF.

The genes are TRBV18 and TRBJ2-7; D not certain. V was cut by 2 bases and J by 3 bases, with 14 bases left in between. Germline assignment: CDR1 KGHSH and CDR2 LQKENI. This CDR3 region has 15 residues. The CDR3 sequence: CASSPGQKSYYEQYF. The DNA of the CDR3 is TGTGCCAGCTCACCAGGGCAGAAATCCTACTACGAGCAGTACTTC.

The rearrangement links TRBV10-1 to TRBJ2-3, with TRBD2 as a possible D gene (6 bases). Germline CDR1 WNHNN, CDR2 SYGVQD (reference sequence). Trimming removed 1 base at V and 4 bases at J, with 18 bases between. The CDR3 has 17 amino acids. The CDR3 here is CASSELTGASVADTQYF. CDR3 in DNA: TGCGCCAGCAGTGAGTTAACTGGGGCTAGCGTTGCAGATACGCAGTATTTT.

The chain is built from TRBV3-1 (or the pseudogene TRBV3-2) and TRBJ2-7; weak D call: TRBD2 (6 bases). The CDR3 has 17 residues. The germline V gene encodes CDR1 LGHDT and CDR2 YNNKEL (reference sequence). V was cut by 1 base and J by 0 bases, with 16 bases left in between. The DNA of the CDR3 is TGTGCCAGCAGCCAAGGGTACTTAGCGGAATTCTCCTACGAGCAGTACTTC. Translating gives CASSQGYLAEFSYEQYF.

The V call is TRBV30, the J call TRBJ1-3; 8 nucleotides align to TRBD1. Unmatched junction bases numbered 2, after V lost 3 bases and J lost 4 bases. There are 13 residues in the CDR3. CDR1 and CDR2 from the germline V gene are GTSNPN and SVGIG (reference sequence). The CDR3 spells CAWRDRVGNTIYF. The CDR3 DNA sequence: TGTGCCTGGAGGGACAGGGTCGGAAACACCATATATTTT. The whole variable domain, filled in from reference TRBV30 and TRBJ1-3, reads SQTIHQWPATLVQPVGSPLSLECTVEGTSNPNLYWYRQAAGRGLQLLFYSVGIGQISSEVPQNLSASRPQDRQFILSSKKLLLSDSGFYLCAWRDRVGNTIYFGEGSWLTVV.

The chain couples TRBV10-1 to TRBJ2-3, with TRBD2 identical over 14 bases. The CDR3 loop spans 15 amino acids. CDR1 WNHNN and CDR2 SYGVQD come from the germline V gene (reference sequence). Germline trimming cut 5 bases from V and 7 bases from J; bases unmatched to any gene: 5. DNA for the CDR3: TGCGCCAGCAGTTCCGGGACTAGCGGGAGCTATACGCAGTATTTT. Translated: CASSSGTSGSYTQYF.

CDR3 nucleotides: TGTGCCAGCAGCCCCGGTCGGAATCAGCCCCAGCATTTT. It translates to CASSPGRNQPQHF. This chain links TRBV7-2 with TRBJ1-5, with no clear D. Germline V gives CDR1 SGHTA, CDR2 FQGNSA. The V gene lost 5 bases and the J gene lost 4 bases, with 9 bases spanning the gap. The CDR3 runs to 13 residues. The whole variable domain, filled in from reference TRBV7-2 and TRBJ1-5, reads GAGVSQSPSNKVTEKGKDVELRCDPISGHTALYWYRQSLGQGLEFLIYFQGNSAPDKSGLPSDRFSAERTGGSVSTLTIQRTQQEDSAVYLCASSPGRNQPQHFGDGTRLSIL.

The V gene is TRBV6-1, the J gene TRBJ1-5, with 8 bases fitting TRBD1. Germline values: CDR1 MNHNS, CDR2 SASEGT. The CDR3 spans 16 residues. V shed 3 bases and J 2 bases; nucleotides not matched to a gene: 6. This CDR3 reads CASSEDRARRNQPQHF. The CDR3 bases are TGTGCCAGCAGTGAGGACAGGGCAAGGCGCAATCAGCCCCAGCATTTT.

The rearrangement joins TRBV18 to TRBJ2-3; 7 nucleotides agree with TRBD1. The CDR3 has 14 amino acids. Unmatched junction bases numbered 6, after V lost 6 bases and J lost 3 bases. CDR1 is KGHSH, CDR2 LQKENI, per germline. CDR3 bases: TGTGCCAGCTCGTCCGGGACAGAGACAGATACGCAGTATTTT. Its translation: CASSSGTETDTQYF. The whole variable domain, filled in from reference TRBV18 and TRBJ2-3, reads NAGVMQNPRHLVRRRGQEARLRCSPMKGHSHVYWYRQLPEEGLKFMVYLQKENIIDESGMPKERFSAEFPKEGPSILRIQQVVRGDSAAYFCASSSGTETDTQYFGPGTRLTVL.

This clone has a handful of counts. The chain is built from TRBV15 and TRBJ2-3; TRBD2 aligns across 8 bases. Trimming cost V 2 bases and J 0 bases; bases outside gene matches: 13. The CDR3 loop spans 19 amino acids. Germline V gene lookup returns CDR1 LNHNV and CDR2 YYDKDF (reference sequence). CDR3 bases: TGTGCCACCAGCAGATCCGGGACTAGGTTTCTTTATAGCACAGATACGCAGTATTTT. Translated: CATSRSGTRFLYSTDTQYF.

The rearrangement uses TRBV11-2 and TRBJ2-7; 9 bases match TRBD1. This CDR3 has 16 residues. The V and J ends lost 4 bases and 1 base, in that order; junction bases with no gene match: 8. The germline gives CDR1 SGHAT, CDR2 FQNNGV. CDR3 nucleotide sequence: TGTGCCAGCAGCTCCCCCCGACAGGGGGTTTCCTACGAGCAGTACTTC. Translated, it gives CASSSPRQGVSYEQYF.